The 11 T cell receptor beta chains below all came from one sample that was sequenced in a study of T cell responses to AZD1222 COVID-19 vaccine. Only in-frame clones appear in the TCRdb table, and some are missing; sequencing was by immunoSEQ multiplex PCR. The sample records roughly 140,000 clones, just over 90% being singletons. The sequenced sample was peripheral blood, obtained on day 0 of AZD1222 vaccination. These receptors were taken from an adult in good health.

V usage is TRBV7-2 and J usage is TRBJ2-5, with 10 bases that match TRBD2. The germline CDR1 and CDR2 sequences are SGHTA and FQGNSA. The V gene end was trimmed by 1 base and the J gene end by 2 bases; junction bases not matched to a gene: 7. The CDR3 extends over 17 amino acids. The CDR3 nucleotides are TGTGCCAGCAGCTTAGGCTCTAGCGGGAGAGAACAAGAGACCCAGTACTTC. Protein product: CASSLGSSGREQETQYF.

The J gene is TRBJ2-2, the V gene TRBV6-6; no clear D. This CDR3 contains 14 residues. Trimming removed 0 bases at V and 5 bases at J, with 7 bases between. Germline V gene lookup returns CDR1 MNHNY and CDR2 SVGAGI (reference sequence). The CDR3 sequence is CASSYSAQTGELFF. CDR3 nucleotides: TGTGCCAGCAGTTACTCGGCGCAGACCGGGGAGCTGTTTTTT.

This chain connects TRBV7-2 to TRBJ2-2; TRBD2 might be the D (6 bases). The V end lost 3 bases, the J end lost 5 bases, and 10 bases lay between the germline ends. Germline assignment: CDR1 SGHTA and CDR2 FQGNSA. This CDR3 contains 14 residues. CDR3 loop: CASSLGGGTGELFF. The CDR3 region has the DNA TGTGCCAGCAGCTTGGGGGGTGGGACCGGGGAGCTGTTTTTT.

The rearrangement links TRBV4-3 to TRBJ2-7; D call uncertain. Per germline, CDR1 LGHNA and CDR2 YSLEER. V dropped 0 bases and J dropped 2 bases, with 14 bases sitting between them. The CDR3 spans 16 residues. DNA for the CDR3: TGCGCCAGCAGCCAAGATCGGAGCTCCCCAGCCTACGAGCAGTACTTC. Protein product: CASSQDRSSPAYEQYF.

The chain couples TRBV10-3 to TRBJ2-7; 10 positions agree with TRBD2. The CDR3 runs to 14 residues. The germline V gene has CDR1 ENHRY and CDR2 SYGVKD. V shed 0 bases, J shed 9 bases, and the junction held 5 bases outside the gene matches. The CDR3 loop is CAISESSSGGSQYF. CDR3 bases: TGTGCCATCAGTGAGTCTTCTAGCGGGGGATCGCAGTACTTC.

The chain has TRBV7-9 and TRBJ2-3, with 9 bases fitting TRBD2. Germline assignment: CDR1 SEHNR and CDR2 FQNEAQ (reference sequence). The junction had 18 bases not matched to a gene; V was cut back by 5 bases and J by 3 bases. The CDR3 has 19 residues. The CDR3, as DNA: TGTGCCAGCAGCAAAAACCCTGTAGCGGGAGCAGTTCAAACAGATACGCAGTATTTT. Its translation is CASSKNPVAGAVQTDTQYF. Looking up the rest from reference TRBV7-9 and TRBJ2-3 gives the full variable domain: DTGVSQNPRHKITKRGQNVTFRCDPISEHNRLYWYRQTLGQGPEFLTYFQNEAQLEKSRLLSDRFSAERPKGSFSTLEIQRTEQGDSAMYLCASSKNPVAGAVQTDTQYFGPGTRLTVL.

CDR3 region: CASSTPRPNEKLFF. CDR3 DNA sequence: TGTGCCAGCAGCACCCCCCGGCCTAATGAAAAACTGTTTTTT. This sequence joins TRBV2 and TRBJ1-4; D gene ambiguous. This CDR3 is 14 amino acids long. V was clipped by 6 bases and J by 3 bases, with 11 bases between them. CDR1 and CDR2 (germline): SNHLY, FYNNEI. The full variable domain, its missing parts supplied by reference TRBV2 and TRBJ1-4, is EPEVTQTPSHQVTQMGQEVILRCVPISNHLYFYWYRQILGQKVEFLVSFYNNEISEKSEIFDDQFSVERPDGSNFTLKIRSTKLEDSAMYFCASSTPRPNEKLFFGSGTQLSVL.

This chain links TRBV29-1 with TRBJ2-2; 9 bases align to TRBD2. The CDR3 length is 15 residues. J was trimmed by 7 bases and V by 5 bases; bases with no gene match: 11. Germline V lookup: CDR1 SQVTM, CDR2 ANQGSEA. CDR3 bases: TGCAGCGTTTCCGGACTAGCGAATGATATCGGGGAGCTGTTTTTT. Protein product: CSVSGLANDIGELFF.

The chain recombines TRBV3-1 (or the pseudogene TRBV3-2) with TRBJ2-1; 7 nucleotides align to TRBD1. Germline lookup yields CDR1 LGHDT and CDR2 YNNKEL (reference sequence). V was pared by 3 bases and J by 0 bases, with 8 bases of the junction left unmatched. This CDR3 has 17 residues. CDR3 in amino acids: CASSHSSGQPSYNEQFF. In DNA form, the CDR3 reads TGTGCCAGCAGCCACTCATCGGGACAGCCCTCCTACAATGAGCAGTTCTTC.

The rearrangement links TRBV27 to TRBJ1-4, with TRBD1 identical over 8 bases. V gave up 0 bases and J gave up 7 bases; unmatched junction bases: 7. The CDR3 is 16 residues long. CDR1 is MNHEY and CDR2 is SMNVEV in the germline V gene (reference sequence). The CDR3 is CASSLSGPGGSEKLFF. The CDR3, as DNA: TGTGCCAGCAGTTTATCGGGCCCAGGGGGCAGTGAAAAACTGTTTTTT.

The J gene is TRBJ1-2, the V gene TRBV10-2; D remains ambiguous. The CDR3 contains 12 residues. Between the trimmed V and J ends, which lost 4 bases and 1 base, there was a span of 4 bases. The germline gives CDR1 WSHSY, CDR2 SAAADI. The DNA for the CDR3 is TGCGCCAGCAGTGGCGGTAACTATGGCTACACCTTC. It codes for CASSGGNYGYTF.